The clone carrying this T cell receptor beta chain was counted between two and nine times. The sample is drawn from a study of T cells in Graves' hyperthyroidism and ophthalmopathy. Hyperthyroidism was newly diagnosed in patients aged 18 to 65 (duration under 2 months). Germline loops: CDR1 MGHRA, CDR2 YSYEKL. The CDR3 spans 15 residues. V lost 6 bases, J lost 1 base, and 12 bases lay in between. Regions amplified from RNA transcripts were the TCR beta CDR3 regions. When the TCR CDR3 underwent first-round RT-PCR, the HTBI primer set was used. TCRdb re-called the multiplex PCR reads through MiXCR, storing one row per CDR3 protein. The sample contains 340,000 or so distinct CDR3 sequences, over 15% of which appear only once.

Sequenced: blood. The chain combines TRBV4-1 with TRBJ1-4, with a tentative D call TRBD1 (5 bases). This clonotype was sampled from a man younger than 45 with Graves' hyperthyroidism. CDR3 loop: CASRLTGRTNEKLFF. The CDR3 coding sequence is TGCGCCAGCAGGCTTACAGGTAGAACTAATGAAAAACTGTTTTTT.